These T cell receptor beta chains were read from a single sample in a study of T-cell reconstitution after alpha-beta-depleted transplantation in children. TCRdb reprocessed the PCR reads with MiXCR, giving one entry per CDR3 protein. Among 70,000 to 100,000 distinct CDR3 sequences, 10% to 15% were seen once, and the ten largest hold more than 11%. The material sequenced was PBMCs from the stem cell graft donor, taken from the stem cell graft. The receptor source for this set is a human donor who donated a stem cell graft to a child with inherited bone marrow failure. CDR3s include the opening cysteine and the closing phenylalanine or tryptophan. A D gene is named only where the DNA matches it firmly. Not all rows give a size; the values are once, few, many and, for expanded clones, a class.

cdr3_nt,cdr3_aa,d_call,clone_size,v_call,j_call
TGTGCCAGCAGCCAAGATAGGCAGGATCAGCAGTTCTTC,CASSQDRQDQQFF,NA,many,TRBV14,TRBJ2-1
TGTGCCAGCAGCTTAACGGACTTC,CASSLTDF,NA,NA,TRBV7-2,TRBJ2-7
TGTGCCAGCTCACCACTAGCGGGGTGGGTCTTCGATGAGCAGTTCTTC,CASSPLAGWVFDEQFF,TRBD2,many,TRBV18,TRBJ2-1
TGTGCCATCAGTGAAGGAGGGACTAGCGCCTCCACTTCCTACGAGCAGTACTTC,CAISEGGTSASTSYEQYF,TRBD2,many,TRBV10-3,TRBJ2-7
TGTGCCAGCAGCTCGAGTGGGTGGGTGGCCTTGAACACTGAAGCTTTCTTT,CASSSSGWVALNTEAFF,NA,NA,TRBV7-2,TRBJ1-1
TGCGCCAGCAGCCGCACAGGGGCGAATGAAAAACTGTTTTTT,CASSRTGANEKLFF,TRBD1,many,TRBV4-1,TRBJ1-4
TGTGCCAGCAGTTCCCGGGACAGGGTGGCCTATGGCTACACCTTC,CASSSRDRVAYGYTF,TRBD1,many,TRBV7-2,TRBJ1-2
TGCGCCAGCAGCCAAGATCCCAGGGATACAGATACGCAGTATTTT,CASSQDPRDTDTQYF,NA,many,TRBV4-3,TRBJ2-3
TGCAGGGAACAGGGGTCAGGAAACACCATATATTTT,CREQGSGNTIYF,TRBD1,NA,TRBV20-1,TRBJ1-3
TGCGCCAGCAGCTTGAGGTGGCGAGCGGGGCAAGAGACCCAGTACTTC,CASSLRWRAGQETQYF,TRBD2,many,TRBV5-1,TRBJ2-5
TGCGCCAGCAGCCCGAGGGGAGGAGGTAACGAAAAACTGTTTTTT,CASSPRGGGNEKLFF,NA,many,TRBV4-1,TRBJ1-4
TGCGCCAGCAGCCAACGGTTTACCGGGACAACCTACGAGCAGTACTTC,CASSQRFTGTTYEQYF,NA,many,TRBV4-3,TRBJ2-7
TGCGCCAGCAGCTTGCCCGGGACGCCCACCGGGGAGCTGTTTTTT,CASSLPGTPTGELFF,NA,many,TRBV5-1,TRBJ2-2
TGTGCCAGCAGCTCTCAGGGACTAGCGAGCACAGATACGCAGTATTTT,CASSSQGLASTDTQYF,TRBD2,many,TRBV7-2,TRBJ2-3
TGTGCCACCAGCAGAGGAGGAGGTTCGGAGACCCAGTACTTC,CATSRGGGSETQYF,NA,medium-sized,TRBV15,TRBJ2-5
TGTGCCAGCAGCCCCAGGGGGAGCCTCTACGAGCAGTACTTC,CASSPRGSLYEQYF,TRBD1,many,TRBV3-1,TRBJ2-7
TGCAGTGCTACCCAGTCGACAGATACGCAGTATTTT,CSATQSTDTQYF,NA,many,TRBV20-1,TRBJ2-3
TGCGCCAGCAGCGGACTAGCGGGGGGCCAAGAGACCCAGTACTTC,CASSGLAGGQETQYF,TRBD2,many,TRBV5-1,TRBJ2-5
TGCAGTGCTAGAGATCCGAGCGGCAGGGGCAACAATGAGCAGTTCTTC,CSARDPSGRGNNEQFF,NA,many,TRBV20-1,TRBJ2-1
TGTGCCAGCAGTTGGCAGGACAGGTCGGCGCAGTACTTC,CASSWQDRSAQYF,TRBD1,many,TRBV12-3/TRBV12-4,TRBJ2-7
TGTGCCAGCAGCCTGTCCCGGGACAGGGGGAACACCGGGGAGCTGTTTTTT,CASSLSRDRGNTGELFF,TRBD1,many,TRBV7-2,TRBJ2-2
TGTGCCAGCAGCGTAGATCCAGGGTTAAATGAGCAGTTCTTC,CASSVDPGLNEQFF,NA,many,TRBV9,TRBJ2-1
TGTGCCATCAGTCGACTAGCGGGGGGGCCGCATACGCAGTATTTT,CAISRLAGGPHTQYF,TRBD2,many,TRBV10-3,TRBJ2-3